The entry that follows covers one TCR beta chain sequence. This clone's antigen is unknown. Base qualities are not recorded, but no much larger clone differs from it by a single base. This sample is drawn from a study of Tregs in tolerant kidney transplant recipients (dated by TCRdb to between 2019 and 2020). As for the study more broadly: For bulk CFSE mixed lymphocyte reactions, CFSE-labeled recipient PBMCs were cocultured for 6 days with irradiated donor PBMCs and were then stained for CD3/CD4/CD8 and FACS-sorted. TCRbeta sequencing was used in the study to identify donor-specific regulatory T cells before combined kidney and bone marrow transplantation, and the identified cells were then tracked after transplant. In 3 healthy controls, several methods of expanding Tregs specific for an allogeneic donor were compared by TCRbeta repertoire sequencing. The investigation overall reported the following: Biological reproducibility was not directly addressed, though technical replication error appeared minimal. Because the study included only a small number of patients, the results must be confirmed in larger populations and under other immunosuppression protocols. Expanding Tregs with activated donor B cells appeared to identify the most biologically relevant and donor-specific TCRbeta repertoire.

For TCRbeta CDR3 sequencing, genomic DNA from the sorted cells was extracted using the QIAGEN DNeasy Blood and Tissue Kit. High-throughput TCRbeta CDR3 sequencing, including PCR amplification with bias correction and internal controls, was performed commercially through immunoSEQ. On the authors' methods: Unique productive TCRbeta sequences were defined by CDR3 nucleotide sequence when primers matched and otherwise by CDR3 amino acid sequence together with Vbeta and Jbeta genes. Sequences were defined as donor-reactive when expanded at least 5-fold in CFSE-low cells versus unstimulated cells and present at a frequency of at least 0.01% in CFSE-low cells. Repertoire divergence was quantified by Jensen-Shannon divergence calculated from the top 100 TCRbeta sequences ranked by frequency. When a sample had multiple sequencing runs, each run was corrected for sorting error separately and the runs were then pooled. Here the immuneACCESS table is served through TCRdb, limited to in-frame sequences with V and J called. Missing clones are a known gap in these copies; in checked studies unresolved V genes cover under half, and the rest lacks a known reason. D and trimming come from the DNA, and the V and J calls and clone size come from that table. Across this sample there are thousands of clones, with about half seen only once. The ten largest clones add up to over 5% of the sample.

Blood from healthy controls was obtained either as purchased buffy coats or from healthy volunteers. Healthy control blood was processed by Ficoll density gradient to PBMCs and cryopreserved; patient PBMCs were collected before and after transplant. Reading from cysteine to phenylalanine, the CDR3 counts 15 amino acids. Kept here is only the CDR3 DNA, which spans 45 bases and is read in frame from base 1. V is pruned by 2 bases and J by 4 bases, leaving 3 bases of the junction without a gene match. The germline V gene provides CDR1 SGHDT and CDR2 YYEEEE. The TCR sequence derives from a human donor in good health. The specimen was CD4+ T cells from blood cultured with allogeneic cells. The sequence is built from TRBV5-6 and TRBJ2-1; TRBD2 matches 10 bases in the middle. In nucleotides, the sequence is TGTGCCAGCAGCTTCAGCGGGAGGGAATACAATGAGCAGTTCTTC. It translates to CASSFSGREYNEQFF.